This TCR beta chain was documented in a study of shared clonotypes between healthy human individuals. The study, taken as a whole, reports: Sampling used blood alone; tissue repertoires probably differ. Memory subsets had estimated richness that was generally smaller than that of naive subsets.

On this clone itself: Its antigen is currently unknown.

Libraries were prepared by immunoSEQ multiplex PCR; TCRdb keeps only in-frame clonotypes and omits some of them. Of around 1,900,000 clones listed, just under 95% were seen once; the top ten hold over 1.5%. CD45RO-negative, CCR7-selected cells formed the naive CD8 fraction, which excluded terminally differentiated effector memory CD45RA+ cells. The clonotype was recovered from a man younger than 35 in good health. Some clones in this sample may be carry-over from other donors' samples. The specimen was naive CD8+ T cells from PBMCs.

CDR3 in DNA: TGTGCCAGCAGCTCCGCTAGCGGAAATGAGCAGTTCTTC. Translating gives CASSSASGNEQFF. The chain joins TRBV5-4 to TRBJ2-1; 7 positions agree with TRBD2. V lost 3 bases to trimming and J lost 7 bases; unmatched junction nucleotides: 4. Germline assignment: CDR1 SGHNT and CDR2 YYREEE (reference sequence). The CDR3 totals 13 residues.